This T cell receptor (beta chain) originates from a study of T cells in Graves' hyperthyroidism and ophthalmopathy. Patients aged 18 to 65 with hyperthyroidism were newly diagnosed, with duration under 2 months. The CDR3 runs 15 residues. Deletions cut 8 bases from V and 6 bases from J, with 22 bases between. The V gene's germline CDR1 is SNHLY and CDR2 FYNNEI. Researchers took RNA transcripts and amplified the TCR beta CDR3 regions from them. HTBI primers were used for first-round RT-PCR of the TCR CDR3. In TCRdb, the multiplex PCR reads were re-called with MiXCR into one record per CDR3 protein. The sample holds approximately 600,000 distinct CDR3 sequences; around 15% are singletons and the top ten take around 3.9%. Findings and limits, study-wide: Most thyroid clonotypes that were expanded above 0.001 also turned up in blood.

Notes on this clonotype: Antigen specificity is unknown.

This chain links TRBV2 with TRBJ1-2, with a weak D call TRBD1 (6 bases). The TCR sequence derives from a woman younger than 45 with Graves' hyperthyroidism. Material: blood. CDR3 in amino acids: CASYSQSLQGNGYTF. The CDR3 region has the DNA TGTGCCAGCTATTCACAGTCCCTTCAGGGGAATGGCTACACCTTC.